This is a list of T cell receptor beta chains from one sample in a study of CD8+ T cells in alopecia areata. Sequenced by immunoSEQ multiplex PCR; TCRdb stores in-frame clones only, minus some. The table records approximately 98,000 clones, around 55% of them present only once. Sequencing input: CD8+ T cells sorted from blood. Source of these receptors: a human donor in good health. Each CDR3 is given with its conserved first and last residue. D genes are given only for firm matches. Size tells how often a clone was seen (once, few, many) or the class of an expanded clone, and some rows leave it out.

NA	TRBV6-5	NA	TRBJ2-7	CASSSSSYEQYF	TGTGCCAGCAGTTCGAGCTCCTACGAGCAGTACTTC
once	TRBV7-9	TRBD2	TRBJ2-1	CASSDQPGLAFHEQFF	TGTGCCAGCAGCGACCAACCGGGACTAGCATTCCATGAGCAGTTCTTC
once	TRBV15	NA	TRBJ2-7	CATSGGTGPSYEQYF	TGTGCCACCAGCGGTGGGACGGGACCTTCCTACGAGCAGTACTTC
few	TRBV7-2	NA	TRBJ2-5	CASSLRGGGKTQYF	TGTGCCAGCAGCTTACGGGGAGGGGGAAAGACCCAGTACTTC
NA	TRBV9	NA	TRBJ1-6	CASTLTDGGNSYNSPLHF	TGTGCCAGCACTCTCACAGACGGGGGAAACTCCTATAATTCACCCCTCCACTTT
once	TRBV11-2	TRBD2	TRBJ2-1	CASSPVAGDYNEQFF	TGTGCCAGCAGCCCGGTAGCGGGGGATTACAATGAGCAGTTCTTC
NA	TRBV9	NA	TRBJ2-2	CASIFRRLNTGELFF	TGTGCCAGCATATTCAGGCGCCTGAACACCGGGGAGCTGTTTTTT
NA	TRBV6-5	NA	TRBJ1-2	CASSYSGAYYGYTF	TGTGCCAGCAGTTACTCGGGTGCCTACTATGGCTACACCTTC
few	TRBV29-1	NA	TRBJ1-2	CSVLTGDYTF	TGCAGCGTTTTGACAGGTGACTACACCTTC
once	TRBV19	NA	TRBJ1-5	CASSPRIWYYQPQHF	TGTGCCAGTAGTCCGAGGATTTGGTATTATCAGCCCCAGCATTTT
NA	TRBV2	TRBD2	TRBJ2-5	CASSTGTSGGFETQYF	TGTGCCAGCAGCACCGGGACTAGCGGGGGGTTCGAGACCCAGTACTTC
NA	TRBV9	TRBD1	TRBJ2-3	CASSVTGTDTQYF	TGTGCCAGCAGCGTGACAGGGACAGATACGCAGTATTTT
few	TRBV29-1	NA	TRBJ2-2	CSGFQANTGELFF	TGCAGCGGATTTCAGGCGAACACCGGGGAGCTGTTTTTT
few	TRBV27	NA	TRBJ2-7	CASSPDYRDEQYF	TGTGCCAGCAGTCCTGACTATCGGGACGAGCAGTACTTC
NA	TRBV29-1	TRBD2	TRBJ2-1	CSVQLAGGEVEQFF	TGCAGCGTGCAACTAGCGGGGGGGGAGGTTGAGCAGTTCTTC
NA	TRBV27	NA	TRBJ1-1	CASSLSLNTEAFF	TGTGCCAGCAGTTTATCCTTGAACACTGAAGCTTTCTTT
few	TRBV13	NA	TRBJ1-2	CASSLGIRAIIYGYTF	TGTGCCAGCAGCTTAGGGATCAGAGCAATAATCTATGGCTACACCTTC
NA	TRBV29-1	NA	TRBJ1-2	CSAKWPGTYGYTF	TGCAGCGCCAAATGGCCGGGAACCTATGGCTACACCTTC
NA	TRBV7-6	TRBD1	TRBJ2-7	CASSPDRAHLNYEQYF	TGTGCCAGCAGCCCGGACAGGGCTCACCTAAATTACGAGCAGTACTTC
NA	TRBV6-6	NA	TRBJ2-1	CASSYSKGDEQFF	TGTGCCAGCAGTTACTCGAAGGGCGATGAGCAGTTCTTC
NA	TRBV5-1	NA	TRBJ2-3	CASSLAAGNTDTQYF	TGCGCCAGCAGCTTGGCTGCGGGGAACACAGATACGCAGTATTTT
few	TRBV30	TRBD1	TRBJ2-2	CAWAEDRAHTGELFF	TGTGCCTGGGCAGAGGACAGGGCGCACACCGGGGAGCTGTTTTTT
NA	TRBV11-2	TRBD1	TRBJ1-1	CASSPQDIFRDRVHYEAFF	TGTGCCAGCAGCCCACAAGACATCTTCCGGGACAGGGTACACTATGAAGCTTTCTTT
NA	TRBV7-9	NA	TRBJ1-1	CASSFKNEGTEAFF	TGTGCCAGCAGTTTCAAGAACGAAGGCACTGAAGCTTTCTTT
NA	TRBV29-1	NA	TRBJ1-1	CSVEDGVRKNTEAFF	TGCAGCGTTGAAGATGGGGTCCGGAAGAACACTGAAGCTTTCTTT
NA	TRBV11-2	NA	TRBJ1-1	CASSPPRIDTEAFF	TGTGCCAGCAGCCCCCCGAGGATCGACACTGAAGCTTTCTTT
few	TRBV29-1	TRBD1	TRBJ1-5	CSVWTGGNQPQHF	TGCAGCGTTTGGACAGGGGGCAATCAGCCCCAGCATTTT
NA	TRBV14	TRBD1	TRBJ1-2	CASSQFRRGYGYTF	TGTGCCAGCAGCCAATTCCGCAGGGGGTATGGCTACACCTTC
few	TRBV29-1	NA	TRBJ1-1	CSVEGQSPASFF	TGCAGCGTTGAGGGGCAGTCTCCTGCCTCCTTTTTT
few	TRBV29-1	NA	TRBJ1-1	CSVPELLTGGAFF	TGCAGCGTTCCGGAGCTATTGACGGGGGGAGCTTTCTTT
few	TRBV19	TRBD2	TRBJ2-1	CASSISGGAHSVYNEQFF	TGTGCCAGTAGTATTAGCGGGGGGGCTCACTCAGTCTACAATGAGCAGTTCTTC
NA	TRBV29-1	NA	TRBJ1-2	CSVPGLNNYGYTF	TGCAGCGTTCCAGGGCTCAATAACTATGGCTACACCTTC
few	TRBV10-3	TRBD1	TRBJ2-5	CAISESKVMTGGRETQYF	TGTGCCATCAGTGAGTCGAAGGTCATGACAGGGGGCCGAGAGACCCAGTACTTC
NA	TRBV7-9	TRBD1	TRBJ2-7	CASSLGQGAAYEQYF	TGTGCCAGCAGCTTAGGACAGGGAGCGGCGTACGAGCAGTACTTC